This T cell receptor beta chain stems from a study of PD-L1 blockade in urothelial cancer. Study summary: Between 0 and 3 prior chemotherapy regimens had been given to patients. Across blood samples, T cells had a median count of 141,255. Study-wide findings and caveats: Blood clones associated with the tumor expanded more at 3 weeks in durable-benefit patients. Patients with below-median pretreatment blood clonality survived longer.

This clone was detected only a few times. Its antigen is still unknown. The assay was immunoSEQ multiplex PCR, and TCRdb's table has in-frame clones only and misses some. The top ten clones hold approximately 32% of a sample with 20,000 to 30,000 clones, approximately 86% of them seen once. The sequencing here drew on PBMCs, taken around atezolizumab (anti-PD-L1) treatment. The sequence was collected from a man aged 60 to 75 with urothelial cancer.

This chain's CDR3 is CASSLSGTGPQHF. The CDR3 DNA reads as TGTGCCAGCAGTTTATCGGGGACAGGGCCCCAGCATTTT. The chain uses TRBV27 and TRBJ1-5; 8 nucleotides match TRBD1. With V trimmed by 0 bases and J by 9 bases, 1 base remained unmatched. In germline, CDR1 is MNHEY, CDR2 SMNVEV (reference sequence). There are 13 residues in the CDR3.